What follows is one T cell receptor (beta chain) and its context. The data were obtained in a study of control samples from healthy donors and cancer patients. The data were produced by immunoSEQ multiplex PCR, yet TCRdb's version contains in-frame clones alone and is incomplete. The sample records about 160,000 clones, just under 95% being singletons. Germline CDR1 is MNHEY and CDR2 is SVGAGI. The V and J ends lost 7 bases and 9 bases respectively, with 16 bases between them. The CDR3 covers 13 residues. This sequence originates from a woman in her fifties or sixties in good health. This rearrangement joins TRBV6-5 to TRBJ2-1; possibly TRBD1 or TRBD2 for D (5 bases each). The sample was blood. This chain's CDR3 is CASTKIGATEQFF. The CDR3 DNA reads as TGTGCCAGCACTAAAATCGGGGCTACTGAGCAGTTCTTC.